Below, 25 T cell receptor beta chains from the same sample are listed, as sequenced in a study of beta chain features in type 1 diabetes. The sequenced template was cDNA made from the entire isolated RNA. Here immunoSEQ multiplex PCR was the method, and the copy in TCRdb shows in-frame clones only, minus some. The top ten hold 0.017% of the sample, which has about 360,000 clones, about 12% seen once. Sequenced input: naive CD4+ T cells from blood. The receptor source for this set is a man aged 18 to 30 in good health.

V usage is TRBV9 and J usage is TRBJ1-5, with 10 bases lining up with TRBD1. The V segment lost 3 bases and the J segment 11 bases; nucleotides outside the gene matches: 5. Germline V gene lookup returns CDR1 SGDLS and CDR2 YYNGEE. There are 13 residues in the CDR3. The CDR3 region is CASSGGQGFAQHF. The CDR3 DNA is TGTGCCAGCAGCGGGGGACAGGGGTTTGCCCAGCATTTT.

The V gene is TRBV19, the J gene TRBJ1-2; 7 bases align to TRBD1. CDR1 LNHDA and CDR2 SQIVND come from the germline V gene (reference sequence). This CDR3 has 14 amino acids. V lost 3 bases and J lost 4; bases outside the gene matches: 5. The CDR3 sequence: CASSIGGGRYGYTF. The CDR3 DNA reads TGTGCCAGTAGTATTGGAGGGGGCCGCTATGGCTACACCTTC.

This clone was found a few times. CDR3: CASSLGTGGFRETQYF. CDR3 in DNA: TGTGCCAGCAGCTTAGGGACAGGGGGCTTCAGAGAGACCCAGTACTTC. This chain uses TRBV7-8 with TRBJ2-5; 11 bases are shared with TRBD1. CDR1 SGHVS and CDR2 FQNEAQ come from the germline V gene. The V gene end was trimmed by 1 base and the J gene end by 4 bases; junction bases not matched to a gene: 5. The CDR3 has 16 residues.

This clone was found a few times. The V call is TRBV28, the J call TRBJ2-5; the D gene is possibly TRBD1 (6 bases). The CDR3 runs to 11 residues. The V and J ends lost 10 bases and 2 bases respectively, with 8 bases between them. CDR1 and CDR2 (germline): MDHEN, SYDVKM. The CDR3 DNA sequence: TGTGCCATCACAGGGCAAGAGACCCAGTACTTC. Translating it yields CAITGQETQYF.

The table lists this clone with a few counts. The gene calls are TRBV5-6 and TRBJ2-1; the D gene is possibly TRBD2 (6 bases). V lost 4 bases to trimming and J lost 7 bases, with 21 bases between them. The CDR3 has 16 amino acids. Germline V lookup: CDR1 SGHDT, CDR2 YYEEEE. The CDR3 DNA reads as TGTGCCAGCAGCCCGTGGTCCCGGAGGGCCGGGAATGAGCAGTTCTTC. This codes for CASSPWSRRAGNEQFF.

This clone has a handful of counts. The gene calls are TRBV4-3 and TRBJ1-2; 7 nucleotides align to TRBD1. Germline V gives CDR1 LGHNA, CDR2 YSLEER. CDR3 length: 14 amino acids. J gave up 1 base and V 3 bases, and 2 bases lay outside the gene matches. CDR3 nucleotides: TGCGCCAGCAGCCAGGGGACAGTTAACTATGGCTACACCTTC. Amino acid sequence: CASSQGTVNYGYTF.

The chain has TRBV5-4 and TRBJ2-2, with no clear D. This CDR3 region has 17 residues. Trimming took 1 base from V and 2 from J, leaving 15 bases between them. CDR1 SGHNT and CDR2 YYREEE come from the germline V gene (reference sequence). The CDR3 region is CASSLQFAVTNTGELFF. In DNA form, the CDR3 reads TGTGCCAGCAGCTTGCAGTTCGCTGTCACCAACACCGGGGAGCTGTTTTTT.

The CDR3: CASSLEDSGSGDTQYF. The CDR3, as DNA: TGCGCCAGCAGCTTGGAAGATAGCGGGAGCGGAGATACGCAGTATTTT. The gene calls are TRBV5-1 and TRBJ2-3, with TRBD2 matching 9 bases. Losses at the gene ends were 0 bases for V and 5 bases for J; bases not matched to a gene: 7. Germline CDR1 is SGHRS and CDR2 is YFSETQ. This CDR3 spans 16 amino acids. The full variable domain, in which reference TRBV5-1 and TRBJ2-3 provide the parts outside the CDR3, is KAGVTQTPRYLIKTRGQQVTLSCSPISGHRSVSWYQQTPGQGLQFLFEYFSETQRNKGNFPGRFSGRQFSNSRSEMNVSTLELGDSALYLCASSLEDSGSGDTQYFGPGTRLTVL.

There are a few counts of this clone. Other DNA sequences in this sample translate to the same CDR3. CDR3 bases: TGTGCCAGCAGTTATAGCGGGAGTACAGATACGCAGTATTTT. The encoded protein is CASSYSGSTDTQYF. The chain combines TRBV6-5 with TRBJ2-3; 9 bases align to TRBD2. Per the germline V gene, CDR1 is MNHEY and CDR2 is SVGAGI. The CDR3 extends over 14 amino acids. Trimming took 3 bases from V and 3 from J; bases not matched to a gene: 1.

The chain employs TRBV7-2 and TRBJ1-2, with D maybe TRBD1 (6 bases). Deletions cut 1 base from V and 8 bases from J, with 14 bases between. Germline values: CDR1 SGHTA, CDR2 FQGNSA. CDR3 length: 14 residues. The CDR3 DNA is TGTGCCAGCAGCTTAGACAGGGTATCGGGAGGCTACACCTTC. The encoded protein is CASSLDRVSGGYTF.

This sequence joins TRBV10-3 and TRBJ1-1; 10 nucleotides match TRBD1. Germline V lookup: CDR1 ENHRY, CDR2 SYGVKD. After removal of 6 bases from V and 1 base from J, the junction contained 2 bases not matched to a gene. This CDR3 spans 14 amino acids. CDR3 nucleotides: TGTGCCATCAGGGGGGACAGGGGGAACACTGAAGCTTTCTTT. Amino acids: CAIRGDRGNTEAFF.

This clone was picked up a small number of times. This chain joins TRBV15 and TRBJ2-5, with D maybe TRBD2 (5 bases). This CDR3 comprises 13 residues. Germline-derived CDR1 and CDR2 are LNHNV and YYDKDF (reference sequence). V was trimmed by 6 bases and J by 6 bases, leaving 14 bases between them. The CDR3 is CATRDIPGKTQYF. The CDR3 DNA reads as TGTGCCACCAGAGACATTCCCGGGAAGACCCAGTACTTC.

The CDR3 DNA is TGCACCAGCAGCCAATCCCTCCAGACTAGCGGAGATCACACAGATACGCAGTATTTT. Protein sequence: CTSSQSLQTSGDHTDTQYF. The chain carries TRBV1 and TRBJ2-3; the table's D call, TRBD2, was not checked against the DNA. TRBV1 is listed as a pseudogene. The CDR3 is 19 amino acids.

This clone showed up just a few times. The chain employs TRBV29-1 and TRBJ2-5; D gene unclear. Trimming removed 3 bases from V and 2 bases from J, with 7 bases in between. This CDR3 has 12 amino acids. Germline V gene data show CDR1 as SQVTM and CDR2 as ANQGSEA. This CDR3 is CSVDKQQETQYF. For the CDR3, the DNA is TGCAGCGTTGATAAACAGCAAGAGACCCAGTACTTC.

The chain couples TRBV19 to TRBJ1-5, with a weak D call TRBD1 (5 bases). Germline CDR1 and CDR2: LNHDA and SQIVND (reference sequence). Trimming took 0 bases from V and 0 from J, leaving 15 bases between them. This CDR3 has 18 amino acids. CDR3 region: CASSIEGRGTNSNQPQHF. The CDR3 coding sequence is TGTGCCAGTAGTATAGAGGGTCGGGGGACTAATAGCAATCAGCCCCAGCATTTT.

This chain joins TRBV18 and TRBJ2-6, with 7 bases aligning to TRBD1. In germline, CDR1 is KGHSH, CDR2 LQKENI. CDR3 length: 17 residues. With V trimmed by 5 bases and J by 3 bases, 10 bases remained unmatched. This CDR3 reads CASSTTGYYYGANVLTF. DNA of the CDR3: TGTGCCAGCTCAACGACAGGGTATTATTATGGGGCCAACGTCCTGACTTTC.

The V call is TRBV10-3, the J call TRBJ2-7, with 9 bases fitting TRBD1. Germline lookup yields CDR1 ENHRY and CDR2 SYGVKD. The CDR3 spans 13 residues. After removal of 6 bases from V and 3 bases from J, the junction contained 3 bases not matched to a gene. The CDR3 sequence: CAISGTGFYEQYF. The CDR3 DNA follows: TGTGCCATCAGCGGGACAGGGTTCTACGAGCAGTACTTC.

This clone turned up a few times. The CDR3 sequence is CASSIWGLQYF. For the CDR3, the DNA is TGTGCCAGTAGTATTTGGGGGCTGCAGTACTTC. This chain joins TRBV19 and TRBJ2-7, with TRBD1 as a possible D gene (6 bases). The germline V gene encodes CDR1 LNHDA and CDR2 SQIVND (reference sequence). The CDR3 totals 11 residues. Between the trimmed V and J ends, which lost 3 bases and 9 bases, there was a span of 9 bases.

This clone was observed a few times. This chain links TRBV7-8 with TRBJ2-3, with no clear D. CDR1 and CDR2 (germline): SGHVS, FQNEAQ. The CDR3 is 14 residues long. Between the trimmed V and J ends, which lost 4 bases and 2 bases, there was a span of 10 bases. The CDR3 sequence: CASSSPKPTDTQYF. Here the CDR3 DNA reads TGTGCCAGCAGCTCCCCGAAGCCCACAGATACGCAGTATTTT.

This clone occurred a few times. The chain links TRBV18 to TRBJ1-3; D is ambiguous. CDR3 length equals 15 residues. V was cut by 3 bases and J by 1 base, with 10 bases left in between. Germline V lookup: CDR1 KGHSH, CDR2 LQKENI. This chain's CDR3 is CASSPSGSSGNTIYF. CDR3 bases: TGTGCCAGCTCACCCAGCGGGAGTTCTGGAAACACCATATATTTT.

The rearrangement uses TRBV9 and TRBJ2-7; possible D gene TRBD1, 6 bases. The V end was cut by 3 bases, the J end by 6 bases, with 13 bases between. The CDR3 sequence is 13 residues long. Per the germline V gene, CDR1 is SGDLS and CDR2 is YYNGEE. The CDR3 here is CASSALQGFEQYF. Written as DNA, the CDR3 is TGTGCCAGCAGCGCCCTACAGGGATTCGAGCAGTACTTC.

This clone was seen a few times. V gene TRBV19 combines with J gene TRBJ1-2; D might be TRBD1 (5 bases). CDR1 and CDR2 from the germline V gene are LNHDA and SQIVND (reference sequence). V was pared by 7 bases and J by 0 bases, with 15 bases between. CDR3 size: 15 residues. The CDR3 nucleotides read TGTGCCAGTATCGATCCAGGGCGAGCTAACTATGGCTACACCTTC. The encoded protein is CASIDPGRANYGYTF.

V is TRBV10-3 and J is TRBJ1-6; D unclear. Trimming took 7 bases from V and 6 from J, leaving 16 bases between them. The length of the CDR3 is 15 residues. The germline V gene has CDR1 ENHRY and CDR2 SYGVKD. The CDR3 DNA reads as TGTGCCATCACCCAAGCGGTCCAGCTTAATTCACCCCTCCACTTT. This gives the protein CAITQAVQLNSPLHF.

This clone showed up just a few times. V gene TRBV7-2 combines with J gene TRBJ2-7; no reliable D call. The germline V gene encodes CDR1 SGHTA and CDR2 FQGNSA. The V end lost 5 bases, the J end lost 4 bases, and 12 bases lay between the germline ends. This CDR3 comprises 13 residues. The CDR3 region is CASSAPPVYEQYF. The CDR3 DNA is TGTGCCAGCAGCGCTCCCCCGGTTTACGAGCAGTACTTC.

This clone was detected a few times. The chain is built from TRBV19 and TRBJ1-1, with D hard to call. The CDR3 totals 14 residues. Per the germline V gene, CDR1 is LNHDA and CDR2 is SQIVND (reference sequence). V was clipped by 5 bases and J by 1 base, with 11 bases between them. CDR3: CASSAATRNTEAFF. CDR3 sequence (DNA): TGTGCCAGTAGTGCAGCGACTCGGAACACTGAAGCTTTCTTT. The variable domain in full, completed from reference TRBV19 and TRBJ1-1, reads DGGITQSPKYLFRKEGQNVTLSCEQNLNHDAMYWYRQDPGQGLRLIYYSQIVNDFQKGDIAEGYSVSREKKESFPLTVTSAQKNPTAFYLCASSAATRNTEAFFGQGTRLTVV.